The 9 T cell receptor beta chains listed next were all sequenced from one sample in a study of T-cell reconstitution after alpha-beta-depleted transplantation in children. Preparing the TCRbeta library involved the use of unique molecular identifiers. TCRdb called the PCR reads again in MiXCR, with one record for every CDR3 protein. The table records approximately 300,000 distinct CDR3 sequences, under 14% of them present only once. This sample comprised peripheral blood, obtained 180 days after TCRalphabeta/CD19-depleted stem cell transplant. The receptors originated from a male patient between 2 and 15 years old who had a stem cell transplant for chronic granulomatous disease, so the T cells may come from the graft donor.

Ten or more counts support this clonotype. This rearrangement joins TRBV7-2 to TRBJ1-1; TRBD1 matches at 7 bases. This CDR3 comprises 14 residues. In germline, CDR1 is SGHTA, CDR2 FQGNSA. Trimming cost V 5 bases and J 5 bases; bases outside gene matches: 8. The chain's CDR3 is CASSTNRGRTEAFF. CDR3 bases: TGTGCCAGCAGCACAAACAGGGGACGTACTGAAGCTTTCTTT.

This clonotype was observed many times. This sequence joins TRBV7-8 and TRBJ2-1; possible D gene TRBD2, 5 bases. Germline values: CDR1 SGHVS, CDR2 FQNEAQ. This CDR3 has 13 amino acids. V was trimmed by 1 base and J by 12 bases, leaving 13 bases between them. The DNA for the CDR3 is TGTGCCAGCAGCTTAGAGGAGGACCCCGGGCAGTTCTTC. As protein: CASSLEEDPGQFF.

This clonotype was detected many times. CDR3 protein: CSARVAGGKNTQYF. For the CDR3, the DNA is TGCAGTGCTAGAGTTGCGGGGGGAAAGAATACGCAGTATTTT. The chain uses TRBV20-1 and TRBJ2-3; 8 nucleotides agree with TRBD2. CDR3 length: 14 residues. CDR1 is DFQATT and CDR2 is SNEGSKA in the germline V gene (reference sequence). J lost 7 bases, V lost 1 base, and 7 bases had no gene match.

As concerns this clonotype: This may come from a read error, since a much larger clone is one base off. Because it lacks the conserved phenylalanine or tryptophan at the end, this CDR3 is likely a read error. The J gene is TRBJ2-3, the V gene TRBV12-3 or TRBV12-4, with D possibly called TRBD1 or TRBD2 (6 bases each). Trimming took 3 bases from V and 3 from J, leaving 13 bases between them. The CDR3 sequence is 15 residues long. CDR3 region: CASSLRGDVTDTQYC. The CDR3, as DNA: TGTGCCAGCAGTTTGAGGGGGGACGTTACAGATACGCAGTATTGT.

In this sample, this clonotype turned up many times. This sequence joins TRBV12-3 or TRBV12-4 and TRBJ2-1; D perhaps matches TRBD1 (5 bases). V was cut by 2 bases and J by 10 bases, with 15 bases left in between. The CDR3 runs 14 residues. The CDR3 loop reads CASSLPVGAGEQFF. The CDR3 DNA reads TGTGCCAGCAGTTTACCGGTAGGGGCCGGAGAGCAGTTCTTC.

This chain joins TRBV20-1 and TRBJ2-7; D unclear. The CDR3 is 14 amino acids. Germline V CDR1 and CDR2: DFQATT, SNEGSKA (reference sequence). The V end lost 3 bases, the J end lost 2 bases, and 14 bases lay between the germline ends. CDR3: CSASHRAGTYEQYF. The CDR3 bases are TGCAGTGCTAGCCACCGGGCAGGCACCTACGAGCAGTACTTC.

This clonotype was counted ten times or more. The CDR3 here is CASSFQRNTDTQYF. The CDR3 DNA sequence: TGTGCCAGCAGTTTTCAGCGGAACACAGATACGCAGTATTTT. The J gene is TRBJ2-3, the V gene TRBV12-3 or TRBV12-4, with D possibly TRBD2 on 5 matching bases. The CDR3 is 14 amino acids. Trimming removed 3 bases at V and 2 bases at J, with 9 bases between.

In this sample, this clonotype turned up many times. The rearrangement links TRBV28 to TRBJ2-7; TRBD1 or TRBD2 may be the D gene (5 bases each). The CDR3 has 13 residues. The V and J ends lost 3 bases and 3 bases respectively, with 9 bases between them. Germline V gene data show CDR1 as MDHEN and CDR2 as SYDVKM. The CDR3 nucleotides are TGTGCCAGCAGTTTCGGGACGGTCTACGAGCAGTACTTC. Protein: CASSFGTVYEQYF.

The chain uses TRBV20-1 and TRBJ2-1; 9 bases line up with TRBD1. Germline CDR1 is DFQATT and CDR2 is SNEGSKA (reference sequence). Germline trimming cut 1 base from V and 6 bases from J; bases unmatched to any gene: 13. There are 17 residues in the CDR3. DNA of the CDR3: TGCAGTGCTAGAGGGGCAGCCGGGACAGGGTTTTTCAATGAGCAGTTCTTC. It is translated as CSARGAAGTGFFNEQFF.